Listed here are 18 T cell receptor beta chains from one sample, sequenced in a study of Tregs in tolerant kidney transplant recipients. Related graft donors supplied nonmyeloablative bone marrow transplants, and mixed chimerism was transient. Assay used: immunoSEQ multiplex PCR; TCRdb lists only in-frame clones, some missing. The sample carries tens of thousands of clones, approximately 93% recorded once. This material consisted of CD4+ T cells from blood (PBMCs), taken 12 months after the transplant. The receptor set was obtained from a human patient who received a combined kidney and bone marrow transplant. Some T cells may originate from the graft donor.

The CDR3, as DNA: TGTGCCAGCAGTTTTTCAGAACTATTGAATTCACCCCTCCACTTT. It codes for CASSFSELLNSPLHF. This chain links TRBV27 with TRBJ1-6; D remains ambiguous. The CDR3 covers 15 residues. CDR1 and CDR2 from the germline V gene are MNHEY and SMNVEV (reference sequence). V lost 3 bases and J 7 bases, leaving 13 bases between the germline ends.

The chain couples TRBV5-4 to TRBJ1-2, with D maybe TRBD1 (6 bases). The V gene's germline CDR1 is SGHNT and CDR2 YYREEE (reference sequence). Trimming shortened V by 4 bases and J by 5 bases, and 12 bases separated the two germline ends. The CDR3 length is 13 residues. The CDR3 DNA reads as TGTGCCAGCAGCGCTATGGGGACATATGGCTACACCTTC. It specifies CASSAMGTYGYTF.

V and J are TRBV5-3 and TRBJ2-1; 8 nucleotides match TRBD2. TRBV5-3 is treated as an ORF (open reading frame) with a function not yet certain. V dropped 4 bases and J dropped 6; count of bases not matched to a gene: 12. The CDR3 has 16 residues. The CDR3 sequence: CARSKERGFTGNEQFF. CDR3 in DNA: TGTGCCAGAAGCAAGGAGCGGGGGTTTACTGGCAATGAGCAGTTCTTC.

V usage is TRBV27 and J usage is TRBJ1-1; D ambiguous. Germline CDR1 and CDR2: MNHEY and SMNVEV (reference sequence). Trimming left V 4 bases short and J 9 bases short, with 15 bases between. This CDR3 spans 13 amino acids. CDR3 in DNA: TGTGCCAGCAGTTACCGGCCAGGTGGGCAAGCTTTCTTT. Amino acids: CASSYRPGGQAFF.

The CDR3 here is CASQVRQLAKNIQYF. CDR3 nucleotides: TGCGCCAGCCAGGTCAGACAGTTAGCCAAAAACATTCAGTACTTC. The V gene is TRBV4-1, the J gene TRBJ2-4; a possible D gene is TRBD1 (5 bases). The V gene's germline CDR1 is MGHRA and CDR2 YSYEKL. The germline V and J ends were trimmed by 8 bases and 0 bases, with 14 bases remaining between them. The CDR3 covers 15 residues.

In DNA form, the CDR3 reads TGTGCCAGCAGCGCCGAGTTAGAGTCCTACGAGCAGTACTTC. Protein product: CASSAELESYEQYF. The rearrangement uses TRBV11-2 and TRBJ2-7; D is unresolved. This CDR3 is built from 14 residues. The germline gives CDR1 SGHAT, CDR2 FQNNGV. Between the trimmed V and J ends, which lost 5 bases and 1 base, there was a span of 12 bases.

This clone was seen once. J is TRBJ2-5 and V is TRBV19; 11 bases are a match to TRBD2. J was trimmed by 5 bases and V by 6 bases; bases with no gene match: 2. Germline loops: CDR1 LNHDA, CDR2 SQIVND (reference sequence). The CDR3 covers 13 residues. In DNA, the CDR3 is TGTGCCAGTAGACTAGCGGGGGTGGAGACCCAGTACTTC. It yields the protein CASRLAGVETQYF. Complete variable domain (other parts from reference TRBV19 and TRBJ2-5): DGGITQSPKYLFRKEGQNVTLSCEQNLNHDAMYWYRQDPGQGLRLIYYSQIVNDFQKGDIAEGYSVSREKKESFPLTVTSAQKNPTAFYLCASRLAGVETQYFGPGTRLLVL.

The chain employs TRBV4-3 and TRBJ2-7; no reliable D call. Per the germline V gene, CDR1 is LGHNA and CDR2 is YSLEER. V gave up 0 bases and J gave up 2 bases, with 5 bases separating them. The CDR3 sequence is 13 residues long. The CDR3 loop reads CASSQDLPYEQYF. CDR3 nucleotides: TGCGCCAGCAGCCAAGACCTACCCTACGAGCAGTACTTC.

V gene TRBV5-4 combines with J gene TRBJ1-2, with a possible D match to TRBD1 (5 bases). CDR3 length: 12 residues. Germline CDR1 and CDR2: SGHNT and YYREEE (reference sequence). The ends were cut back, 5 bases at V and 7 bases at J, with 12 bases in the middle. The CDR3 protein is CASRRGGGGYTF. The CDR3 DNA follows: TGTGCCAGCAGAAGGGGTGGTGGTGGCTACACCTTC.

The chain employs TRBV9 and TRBJ2-3, with TRBD2 matching 7 bases. The junction had 4 bases not matched to a gene; V was cut back by 0 bases and J by 3 bases. The CDR3 is 15 amino acids. The germline CDR1 and CDR2 sequences are SGDLS and YYNGEE. CDR3 sequence (DNA): TGTGCCAGCAGCGTAGTGGCGGGAGCTACAGATACGCAGTATTTT. This encodes CASSVVAGATDTQYF.

A note on this clone: An end of the junction differs from the germline gene, which may be a read error. V and J are TRBV19 and TRBJ2-7; TRBD1 matches at 8 bases. This CDR3 has 10 amino acids. Per the germline V gene, CDR1 is LNHDA and CDR2 is SQIVND (reference sequence). The CDR3 DNA reads TGTGCCAGTCTGCCGGGACAGGAACGCTTC. Translation: CASLPGQERF.

The gene calls are TRBV9 and TRBJ1-2; D is uncertain. V shed 0 bases and J shed 4 bases, with 19 bases lying between them. Germline loops: CDR1 SGDLS, CDR2 YYNGEE. This CDR3 contains 17 residues. The CDR3 DNA follows: TGTGCCAGCAGCGTAGCGGCTCAGAGGCGAACAACCTATGGCTACACCTTC. Encoded protein: CASSVAAQRRTTYGYTF. The whole variable domain, remainder taken from reference TRBV9 and TRBJ1-2, is DSGVTQTPKHLITATGQRVTLRCSPRSGDLSVYWYQQSLDQGLQFLIQYYNGEERAKGNILERFSAQQFPDLHSELNLSSLELGDSALYFCASSVAAQRRTTYGYTFGSGTRLTVV.

The chain carries TRBV6-5 and TRBJ2-1; tentative D call: TRBD2 (5 bases). Germline V lookup: CDR1 MNHEY, CDR2 SVGAGI. The V and J ends lost 2 bases and 7 bases respectively, with 12 bases between them. CDR3 size: 14 residues. CDR3 in amino acids: CASSYLARSNEQFF. CDR3 DNA sequence: TGTGCCAGCAGTTACCTAGCCCGTAGTAATGAGCAGTTCTTC.

The J gene is TRBJ2-1, the V gene TRBV28; TRBD2 aligns across 12 bases. The ends lost 5 bases at V and 6 bases at J; junction bases unmatched: 5. Germline V gene sequence: CDR1 MDHEN, CDR2 SYDVKM. The CDR3 consists of 15 residues. The CDR3 protein is CASSLTSGGFNEQFF. The CDR3 DNA sequence: TGTGCCAGCAGTCTGACTAGCGGGGGTTTCAATGAGCAGTTCTTC.

This clone turned up a few times. The CDR3 here is CASSKTGGLYTDTQYF. The DNA for the CDR3 is TGTGCCAGCAGCAAGACAGGGGGTCTTTACACAGATACGCAGTATTTT. The V and J genes are TRBV21-1 and TRBJ2-3; the D segment call TRBD1 is taken from the table without a DNA check. TRBV21-1 constitutes a pseudogene. The CDR3 has 16 residues.

The rearrangement joins TRBV5-5 to TRBJ2-7; 7 bases align to TRBD2. Unmatched junction bases numbered 9, after V lost 0 bases and J lost 6 bases. CDR3 length: 15 residues. Germline V CDR1 and CDR2: SGHKS, YYEKEE (reference sequence). The CDR3 loop reads CASSLERGRAPEQYF. The CDR3 DNA reads TGTGCCAGCAGCTTGGAAAGAGGGAGGGCCCCCGAGCAGTACTTC.

The rearrangement links TRBV7-8 to TRBJ1-6, with D uncertain. This CDR3 is 17 amino acids long. From germline, CDR1 is SGHVS and CDR2 FQNEAQ. Trimming stripped 2 bases from V and 3 bases from J, with 14 bases between. The CDR3 here is CASSLPLLANYNSPLHF. In DNA, the CDR3 is TGTGCCAGCAGCTTACCTCTCTTGGCCAACTATAATTCACCCCTCCACTTT.

The J gene is TRBJ1-2, the V gene TRBV2; weak D call: TRBD1 (6 bases). The CDR3 runs 14 residues. Per the germline V gene, CDR1 is SNHLY and CDR2 is FYNNEI. V was trimmed by 6 bases and J by 4 bases, leaving 15 bases between them. The CDR3 DNA reads as TGTGCCAGCAGACCCCGTGCAGGGGTCTATGGCTACACCTTC. Its protein product is CASRPRAGVYGYTF.